The 9 T cell receptor beta chains below were found in one sample sequenced in a study of shared clonotypes between healthy human individuals. Clones were sequenced by immunoSEQ multiplex PCR, and TCRdb holds only the in-frame ones, with some missing. The sample has millions of clones, around 94% seen once. The sequencing input was naive CD4+ T cells sorted from blood. Stated subset: CD45RA+ positively selected. Receptors originate from a young man in good health.

About this clone itself: The same CDR3 can be traced to other DNA sequences in this sample. The gene calls are TRBV5-1 and TRBJ2-1; 7 bases are shared with TRBD1. The CDR3 loop spans 14 amino acids. Germline V gene data show CDR1 as SGHRS and CDR2 as YFSETQ. The trim removed 0 bases at V and 9 bases at J, leaving 6 bases unmatched. CDR3 DNA sequence: TGCGCCAGCAGCTTGGTGGCAGGGGGTGGTGAGCAGTTCTTC. Encoded protein: CASSLVAGGGEQFF.

V gene TRBV30 combines with J gene TRBJ2-1, with D possibly matching TRBD2 (6 bases). Trimming removed 4 bases at V and 5 bases at J, with 15 bases between. The CDR3 totals 14 residues. Germline V gene sequence: CDR1 GTSNPN, CDR2 SVGIG (reference sequence). The CDR3 sequence: CAWTPDYLHNEQFF. CDR3 bases: TGTGCCTGGACCCCGGACTACCTGCACAATGAGCAGTTCTTC.

This chain connects TRBV5-1 to TRBJ2-3, with 8 bases fitting TRBD2. CDR3 length: 15 amino acids. V lost 2 bases and J lost 6; bases outside the gene matches: 8. Germline-derived CDR1 and CDR2 are SGHRS and YFSETQ. Here the CDR3 reads CASSFQREIVDTQYF. CDR3 nucleotides: TGCGCCAGCAGCTTTCAGCGGGAGATTGTCGATACGCAGTATTTT.

This clone was seen just once. This chain links TRBV9 with TRBJ1-4, with D possibly being TRBD1 (6 bases). Germline assignment: CDR1 SGDLS and CDR2 YYNGEE. The V and J ends lost 3 bases and 4 bases respectively, with 10 bases between them. The CDR3 runs 14 residues. The DNA for the CDR3 is TGTGCCAGCAGCGGTGGACAGATTAATGAAAAACTGTTTTTT. Translation gives CASSGGQINEKLFF.

CDR3 bases: TGTGCCTGGACGACAGGGGGAGGAAACACCATATATTTT. Residues: CAWTTGGGNTIYF. The chain joins TRBV30 to TRBJ1-3; 9 positions agree with TRBD1. The CDR3 is 13 residues long. V dropped 4 bases and J dropped 4; count of bases not matched to a gene: 2. The V gene's germline CDR1 is GTSNPN and CDR2 SVGIG (reference sequence). Based on the CDR3 plus reference TRBV30 and TRBJ1-3, the full variable domain is SQTIHQWPATLVQPVGSPLSLECTVEGTSNPNLYWYRQAAGRGLQLLFYSVGIGQISSEVPQNLSASRPQDRQFILSSKKLLLSDSGFYLCAWTTGGGNTIYFGEGSWLTVV.

This chain connects TRBV6-6 to TRBJ1-2; D not certain. The CDR3 totals 13 residues. V lost 7 bases and J lost 7, with 16 bases in between. CDR1 is MNHNY and CDR2 is SVGAGI in the germline V gene (reference sequence). CDR3 protein: CASTSGPTGGYTF. The DNA of the CDR3 is TGTGCCAGCACCTCCGGGCCCACGGGTGGCTACACCTTC.

The genes are TRBV18 and TRBJ1-5; D is ambiguous. CDR3 length: 15 amino acids. The V end was cut by 5 bases, the J end by 0 bases, with 11 bases between. Germline CDR1 and CDR2: KGHSH and LQKENI. The CDR3 reads CASSGEIGSNQPQHF. The CDR3 DNA sequence: TGTGCCAGCTCAGGGGAGATTGGTAGCAATCAGCCCCAGCATTTT.

The CDR3 sequence: CASTPPSGGPYDEQYF. The CDR3 bases are TGTGCCAGCACCCCGCCGTCCGGGGGGCCGTACGACGAGCAGTACTTC. The chain has TRBV28 and TRBJ2-7, with a weak D call TRBD2 (7 bases). Germline V gives CDR1 MDHEN, CDR2 SYDVKM. Trimming took off 7 bases at V and 5 bases at J, with 24 bases between the two ends. This CDR3 region has 16 residues.

V and J are TRBV7-2 and TRBJ2-1; 8 bases line up with TRBD2. Germline CDR1 is SGHTA and CDR2 is FQGNSA. Trimming at V came to 2 bases and at J to 3 bases, leaving 3 bases not matched to a gene. CDR3 length: 15 amino acids. The chain's CDR3 is CASSLLAGVYNEQFF. The CDR3 coding sequence is TGTGCCAGCAGCTTACTAGCGGGCGTCTACAATGAGCAGTTCTTC.